A selection of T cell receptor beta chains follows, all from one sample in a study of shared clonotypes between healthy human individuals. The protocol was immunoSEQ multiplex PCR, while the TCRdb copy is restricted to in-frame clones and leaves out a portion. The sample consists of some 2.3 million clones, just over 90% of them appearing once. Sample: naive CD4+ T cells from PBMCs. Receptors were obtained from a man between 18 and 35 years old in good health. Some clones in this sample may be carry-over from other donors' samples. CDR3s include the opening cysteine and the closing phenylalanine or tryptophan. The D gene is left open where the match is weak. Some rows have no size entry. The others give once, few or many, or a class for an expanded clone.

D gene	V gene	J gene	clone size	CDR3 protein	CDR3 DNA
TRBD2	TRBV7-9	TRBJ2-1	NA	CASSLGPSGSPYNEQFF	TGTGCCAGCAGCTTAGGGCCTAGCGGGAGTCCCTACAATGAGCAGTTCTTC
NA	TRBV28	TRBJ2-1	NA	CASRRPGNNEQFF	TGTGCCAGCAGGAGACCCGGGAACAATGAGCAGTTCTTC
TRBD1	TRBV29-1	TRBJ1-2	NA	CSEDGQGAGGYTF	TGCAGTGAGGACGGACAGGGGGCGGGAGGCTACACCTTC
NA	TRBV27	TRBJ1-2	NA	CASSSRGQPGLGYTF	TGTGCCAGCTCGTCCCGAGGACAGCCGGGGTTGGGCTACACCTTC
NA	TRBV29-1	TRBJ1-3	NA	CSVEGRSGNTIYF	TGCAGCGTTGAAGGACGCTCTGGAAACACCATATATTTT
TRBD1	TRBV9	TRBJ1-3	NA	CASSAQGDSGNTIYF	TGTGCCAGCAGCGCGCAGGGGGACTCTGGAAACACCATATATTTT
NA	TRBV19	TRBJ1-3	NA	CASSMGTSGNTIYF	TGTGCCAGTAGTATGGGCACCTCTGGAAACACCATATATTTT
NA	TRBV6-5	TRBJ2-7	NA	CASSKSAIRGQYF	TGTGCCAGCAGTAAGTCCGCCATCAGGGGACAGTACTTC
NA	TRBV7-9	TRBJ1-2	few	CATDVVGRRDYGYTF	TGTGCCACTGACGTTGTAGGGCGCCGGGACTATGGCTACACCTTC
NA	TRBV6-6	TRBJ1-2	NA	CASHSAGQGNYGYTF	TGTGCCAGCCATTCTGCGGGGCAGGGGAACTATGGCTACACCTTC
TRBD1	TRBV5-1	TRBJ2-7	NA	CASSFGQGGDEQYF	TGCGCCAGCAGCTTTGGACAGGGAGGCGACGAGCAGTACTTC
NA	TRBV27	TRBJ1-1	NA	CASSSPPGGSYSNTEAFF	TGTGCCAGCAGTTCTCCCCCGGGGGGCAGTTATTCGAACACTGAAGCTTTCTTT
NA	TRBV2	TRBJ2-2	NA	CASWGAVESGELFF	TGTGCCAGCTGGGGGGCCGTTGAGTCCGGGGAGCTGTTTTTT
NA	TRBV6-5	TRBJ1-4	NA	CASRFSGVLFF	TGTGCCAGTCGGTTCTCCGGCGTGCTGTTTTTT
TRBD2	TRBV5-1	TRBJ2-1	NA	CASSLPEAGDNEQFF	TGCGCCAGCAGCTTGCCGGAGGCGGGAGACAATGAGCAGTTCTTC
NA	TRBV28	TRBJ1-1	NA	CASSLIGFGTEAFF	TGTGCCAGCAGTTTAATCGGGTTTGGGACTGAAGCTTTCTTT
NA	TRBV2	TRBJ2-7	NA	CASSGNEQYF	TGTGCCAGCAGTGGAAACGAGCAGTACTTC
NA	TRBV5-1	TRBJ2-7	NA	CASSLEGSSSYEQYF	TGCGCCAGCAGCTTGGAGGGGTCCAGCTCCTACGAGCAGTACTTC
NA	TRBV18	TRBJ1-5	few	CASSPTANQPQHF	TGTGCCAGCTCACCGACAGCTAATCAGCCCCAGCATTTT
TRBD1	TRBV18	TRBJ1-2	NA	CASSPNTRDSSPTF	TGTGCCAGCTCACCCAACACAAGGGACAGCTCTCCCACCTTC
NA	TRBV6-5	TRBJ2-7	NA	CASSYRRGDEQYF	TGTGCCAGCAGTTACCGTCGAGGGGACGAGCAGTACTTC
NA	TRBV5-6	TRBJ2-3	NA	CASSREGTQYF	TGTGCCAGCAGCCGCGAGGGGACGCAGTATTTT
NA	TRBV29-1	TRBJ2-7	NA	CSVEPQVGYEQYF	TGCAGCGTGGAACCACAGGTGGGCTACGAGCAGTACTTC
NA	TRBV7-9	TRBJ2-2	NA	CASRVDAGELFF	TGTGCCAGCAGGGTGGACGCCGGGGAGCTGTTTTTT
TRBD2	TRBV5-1	TRBJ2-1	NA	CASTQIAGANNEQFF	TGCGCCAGCACCCAGATAGCGGGGGCCAACAATGAGCAGTTCTTC
NA	TRBV18	TRBJ1-2	NA	CASSPSGDSYGYTF	TGTGCCAGCTCACCGTCGGGGGACTCCTATGGCTACACCTTC
NA	TRBV28	TRBJ2-1	NA	CASRDALAGQFF	TGTGCCAGCAGAGACGCCTTGGCGGGGCAGTTCTTC
NA	TRBV10-2	TRBJ1-1	once	CASSEYNPGNTEAFF	TGCGCCAGCAGTGAATATAATCCGGGGAACACTGAAGCTTTCTTT
NA	TRBV18	TRBJ2-1	NA	CASSPPGYNEQFF	TGTGCCAGCTCACCCCCCGGGTACAATGAGCAGTTCTTC
TRBD2	TRBV4-2	TRBJ2-3	NA	CASSQAGTSGADTQYF	TGTGCCAGCAGCCAGGCCGGGACTAGCGGCGCGGATACGCAGTATTTT
NA	TRBV5-1	TRBJ2-2	NA	CASSLGLRDTGELFF	TGCGCCAGCAGCTTGGGCCTGAGAGACACCGGGGAGCTGTTTTTT
NA	TRBV5-4	TRBJ1-5	NA	CASSLGGDSNQPQHF	TGTGCCAGCAGCTTGGGAGGGGATAGCAATCAGCCCCAGCATTTT
TRBD2	TRBV6-1	TRBJ2-5	NA	CASTSIPTGGETQYF	TGTGCCAGCACCAGCATCCCGACGGGAGGCGAGACCCAGTACTTC
NA	TRBV5-1	TRBJ2-3	NA	CASSNVAVGYTDTQYF	TGCGCCAGCAGCAATGTAGCGGTTGGATACACAGATACGCAGTATTTT
TRBD2	TRBV7-2	TRBJ2-3	NA	CASTLGGSADTQYF	TGTGCCAGCACCCTGGGCGGGAGCGCAGATACGCAGTATTTT
TRBD1	TRBV18	TRBJ1-5	NA	CASSPLDDRGFLGPQHF	TGTGCCAGCTCACCACTCGATGACAGGGGCTTCCTAGGGCCCCAGCATTTT
NA	TRBV5-1	TRBJ2-3	NA	CASSLEDITDTQYF	TGCGCCAGCAGCTTGGAGGACATCACAGATACGCAGTATTTT
NA	TRBV29-1	TRBJ1-2	NA	CSVGLGEGWGYTF	TGCAGCGTTGGACTTGGGGAGGGTTGGGGCTACACCTTC
TRBD2	TRBV5-8	TRBJ2-3	NA	CASSRGLAGGTDTQYF	TGTGCCAGCAGCCGAGGACTAGCGGGAGGAACAGATACGCAGTATTTT
TRBD2	TRBV4-1	TRBJ2-7	once	CASSQPLAGVYEQYF	TGCGCCAGCAGCCAACCACTAGCGGGAGTGTACGAGCAGTACTTC
TRBD1	TRBV6-5	TRBJ2-2	NA	CASSRFQGDPGELFF	TGTGCCAGCAGTCGCTTCCAGGGGGATCCCGGGGAGCTGTTTTTT
NA	TRBV5-1	TRBJ2-3	once	CASSPLGGQGGTDTQYF	TGCGCCAGCAGCCCATTGGGGGGGCAGGGTGGCACAGATACGCAGTATTTT
TRBD1	TRBV28	TRBJ2-7	NA	CASSRDRGTYEQYF	TGTGCCAGCAGCAGGGACAGGGGGACCTACGAGCAGTACTTC
NA	TRBV27	TRBJ2-7	few	CASSARDAYEQYF	TGTGCCAGCAGTGCCCGGGACGCCTACGAGCAGTACTTC
NA	TRBV5-6	TRBJ2-5	NA	CASSRGSTGDFFETQYF	TGTGCCAGCAGCCGCGGGAGTACAGGGGATTTTTTTGAGACCCAGTACTTC
NA	TRBV6-6	TRBJ2-3	NA	CASSYSVSDLDTQYF	TGTGCCAGCAGTTACTCGGTATCGGACTTAGATACGCAGTATTTT
NA	TRBV5-4	TRBJ2-3	once	CASSPQGDTQYF	TGTGCCAGCAGCCCCCAGGGGGATACGCAGTATTTT
NA	TRBV15	TRBJ2-7	NA	CATSNQASYEQYF	TGTGCCACCAGCAACCAGGCTTCCTACGAGCAGTACTTC
TRBD1	TRBV18	TRBJ1-2	NA	CASSPLGTGDGYTF	TGTGCCAGCTCACCACTCGGGACAGGGGACGGCTACACCTTC
NA	TRBV2	TRBJ2-7	NA	CASGAWRRPSEQYF	TGTGCCAGCGGGGCATGGAGGAGACCTTCCGAGCAGTACTTC